This note documents a single T cell receptor beta chain sequence. The sample is drawn from a study of T-cell reconstitution after alpha-beta-depleted transplantation in children. The TCRbeta library was prepared with unique molecular identifiers. In TCRdb, the PCR reads were re-called with MiXCR into one record per CDR3 protein. The profile shows just over 350,000 distinct CDR3 sequences, 13% of them singletons. CDR3 length equals 13 residues. V was shortened by 1 base and J by 5 bases, with 6 bases between the two germline ends. Germline-derived CDR1 and CDR2 are LGHNA and YSLEER. Sequences were derived from PBMCs, sampled from the stem cell graft. The origin of this receptor is a human donor who donated a stem cell graft to a child with Fanconi anemia. J is TRBJ2-1 and V is TRBV4-3; D is unclear. CDR3 sequence reads: CASSQGGHNEQFF. The DNA of the CDR3 is TGCGCCAGCAGCCAAGGAGGACACAATGAGCAGTTCTTC.